Listed below are T cell receptor beta chains from one sample, sequenced in a study of blood T cells in healthy people across ages. TCRdb passed the 5' RACE reads through MiXCR, listing each CDR3 protein once. The data contain 1.5 million to 1.9 million distinct CDR3 sequences, approximately 42% of them singletons. The material sequenced was blood. These receptors were taken from a woman younger than 30 in good health. Each CDR3 is given with its conserved first and last residue. Each record gives: V gene, clone size, D gene, J gene, CDR3 DNA, CDR3 protein. A D gene is named only where the DNA matches it firmly. Size values are once, few and many counts, or a class for expanded clones, and some rows have none.

>TRBV7-9|NA|TRBD1|TRBJ2-1
TGTGCCAGCAGCTTAAAGGGACAGATATACAATGAGCAGTTCTTC
CASSLKGQIYNEQFF
>TRBV12-5|NA|NA|TRBJ2-1
TGTGCTAGTGGTTTGTCCCCCAGAAGATATGAGCAGTTCTTC
CASGLSPRRYEQFF
>TRBV12-3/TRBV12-4|NA|NA|TRBJ1-1
TGTGCCAGCAGTCCCCGGTCGGGTCTGTACACTGAAGCTTTCTTT
CASSPRSGLYTEAFF
>TRBV6-6|NA|NA|TRBJ1-1
TGTGCCAGCAGTTGGTCGGGAGGGAACACTAAAGCTTTCTTT
CASSWSGGNTKAFF
>TRBV20-1|NA|NA|TRBJ2-7
TGCAGTGCTAGAGGTTTCCGCCACTTACCCTACGAGCAGTACTTC
CSARGFRHLPYEQYF
>TRBV29-1|NA|TRBD2|TRBJ2-2
TGCAGCGTTCGTCGGACTAGCGGGAGTTACACCGGGGAGCTGTTTTTT
CSVRRTSGSYTGELFF
>TRBV9|NA|TRBD1|TRBJ2-1
TGTGCCAGCAGCGTCGACAGGGGAACCTACAATGAGCAGTTCTTC
CASSVDRGTYNEQFF
>TRBV21-1|NA|NA|TRBJ2-7
TGTGCCAGCAGCAAAGCGGGCACTAGCTCCTACGAGCAGTACTTC
CASSKAGTSSYEQYF
>TRBV4-3|few|NA|TRBJ2-2
TGCGCCAGCAGCCAAGATCGGCCGAAGGAGCTGTTTTTT
CASSQDRPKELFF
>TRBV7-2|few|NA|TRBJ1-2
TGTGCCAGCAGCCCTGGGGCTCCTAACTATGGCTACACCTTC
CASSPGAPNYGYTF
>TRBV15|NA|TRBD2|TRBJ2-7
TGTGCCACCAGCAGAGATATAGCGGGAGGCTCGGGGCAGTACTTC
CATSRDIAGGSGQYF
>TRBV5-5|few|TRBD1|TRBJ2-1
TGTGCCAGCAGCCAACGGACAGGCTTATACAATGAGCAGTTCTTC
CASSQRTGLYNEQFF
>TRBV3-1|NA|NA|TRBJ1-1
TGTGCCAGCAGCCCCGGGATGGGTTGGTACACTGAAGCTTTCTTT
CASSPGMGWYTEAFF
>TRBV7-2|NA|NA|TRBJ1-1
TGTGCCAGCAGCTCCCGTGCTGGCAGGGTCGGAGGAACTGGAACTGAAGCTTTCTTT
CASSSRAGRVGGTGTEAFF
>TRBV6-2/TRBV6-3|NA|NA|TRBJ1-2
TGTGTCAGCGGGAGGATGGCCTATGGCTACACCTTC
CVSGRMAYGYTF
>TRBV4-3|NA|NA|TRBJ2-4
TGCGCCAGCAGCCCCCAGGACTGCCCGATAAACTTC
CASSPQDCPINF
>TRBV20-1|many|NA|TRBJ2-1
TGCAGTGCAACGGCCGGGAGAGAATACAATGAGCAGTTCTTC
CSATAGREYNEQFF
>TRBV25-1|few|NA|TRBJ2-3
TGTGCCAGCAGTGACGCCAGCACAGATACGCAGTATTTT
CASSDASTDTQYF
>TRBV12-3/TRBV12-4|NA|NA|TRBJ2-4
TGTGCCAGCAGTTTAGGGGTAGTGCGGTACTTC
CASSLGVVRYF
>TRBV10-3|few|TRBD1|TRBJ1-1
TGTGCCATCAGCGGGACAGGGGGCGGTCAGCCTAACTTGGGGACTGAAGCTTTCTTT
CAISGTGGGQPNLGTEAFF
>TRBV5-5|NA|NA|TRBJ1-5
TGTGCCAGCAGTCATAACTGGGGACAGCCCCAGCATTTT
CASSHNWGQPQHF
>TRBV11-2|once|TRBD2|TRBJ2-3
TGTGCCAGCAGCCTTACGTTCGGGGCTAGCGGGGGGGCCGTAGATACGCAGTATTTT
CASSLTFGASGGAVDTQYF
>TRBV20-1|NA|NA|TRBJ2-7
TGCAGTGCTAGACCCGGAGGTAGCGTAAACGAGCAGTACTTC
CSARPGGSVNEQYF
>TRBV29-1|NA|NA|TRBJ2-1
TGCAGCGTTGAAGATGACGGGGACGAGCAGTTCTTC
CSVEDDGDEQFF
>TRBV10-3|NA|NA|TRBJ2-7
TGTGCCATCAGCCACAGGGAGGTTGGGGCTACGGAGCAGTACTTC
CAISHREVGATEQYF
>TRBV2|NA|TRBD1|TRBJ2-2
TGTGCCAGCAAAGTGACAGGGGCTACCGGGGAGCTGTTTTTT
CASKVTGATGELFF
>TRBV7-2|NA|NA|TRBJ1-2
TGTGCCAGCAGGTTAGAAGGACAGACTTTCTATGGCTACACCTTC
CASRLEGQTFYGYTF
>TRBV5-1|many|TRBD1|TRBJ2-1
TGCGCCAGCAGCTCTTACAGGGGTTTCGACAATGAGCAGTTCTTC
CASSSYRGFDNEQFF
>TRBV5-1|few|NA|TRBJ1-2
TGCGCCAGCAGCTTTATGGTTCCTGGTGGCTACACCTTC
CASSFMVPGGYTF
>TRBV7-2|NA|NA|TRBJ1-4
TGTGCCAGCAGCTTTCAGGGGCGAATTTCAACTAATGAAAAACTGTTTTTT
CASSFQGRISTNEKLFF
>TRBV5-1|NA|NA|TRBJ1-6
TGCGCCAGCAGCTCAGGAAATAATTCACCCCTCCACTTT
CASSSGNNSPLHF
>TRBV6-6|many|TRBD1|TRBJ1-4
TGTGCCAGCAGTGACGGGGGACAGGGATTGGAAAAACTGTTTTTT
CASSDGGQGLEKLFF
>TRBV12-3/TRBV12-4|NA|NA|TRBJ1-2
TGTGCCAGCAGTTCCGGGACGATCGATGGCTACACCTTC
CASSSGTIDGYTF
>TRBV12-3/TRBV12-4|many|NA|TRBJ2-3
TGTGCCAGCAGACTCACAGATACGCAGTATTTT
CASRLTDTQYF
>TRBV27|NA|TRBD2|TRBJ2-5
TGTGCCAGCAGTTCCAGGACTAGCGGGGGGTTGACCCAGTACTTC
CASSSRTSGGLTQYF
>TRBV4-1|few|NA|TRBJ1-5
TGCGCCAGCAGCCACACACGGGGAGTTCAGCCCCAGCATTTT
CASSHTRGVQPQHF
>TRBV28|few|NA|TRBJ1-2
TGTGCCAGCAGCGCTCTGGCACCCCTACCCTATGGCTACACCTTC
CASSALAPLPYGYTF
>TRBV12-3/TRBV12-4|NA|TRBD2|TRBJ2-2
TGTGCCAGCAGTATAGCGGGGGGGTTCGCGAACACCGGGGAGCTGTTTTTT
CASSIAGGFANTGELFF
>TRBV30|NA|TRBD1|TRBJ1-2
TGTGCCTGGAGTGTTACGACAGGGAGTTACACCTTC
CAWSVTTGSYTF
>TRBV24-1|NA|TRBD1|TRBJ1-4
TGTGCCACCAGTGACCCGGACAGGGAAAGTCAGGAAAAACTGTTTTTT
CATSDPDRESQEKLFF
>TRBV6-5|NA|NA|TRBJ1-5
TGTGCCAGCAGTTACTCCCGGGCCAACAATCAGCCCCAGCATTTT
CASSYSRANNQPQHF
>TRBV5-1|NA|NA|TRBJ1-2
TGCGCCAGCAGCAACTCACATAACTATGGCTACACCTTC
CASSNSHNYGYTF
>TRBV7-2|few|NA|TRBJ2-1
TGTGCCAGCAGCCTACAATGGAATGAGCAGTTCTTC
CASSLQWNEQFF
>TRBV6-6|few|NA|TRBJ1-1
TGTGCCAGCAGTTACTCGAGAAGCGGCACTGAAGCTTTCTTT
CASSYSRSGTEAFF
>TRBV30|once|NA|TRBJ1-5
TGTGCCTGGAGTGTGAGGACTGATCAGCCCCAGCATTTT
CAWSVRTDQPQHF
>TRBV20-1|few|NA|TRBJ2-1
TGCAGTGCTAGTGGTATCGGGGGACCCTACAATGAGCAGTTCTTC
CSASGIGGPYNEQFF
>TRBV25-1|few|TRBD1|TRBJ2-3
TGTGCCAGTTGGGACAGCTACACAGATACGCAGTATTTT
CASWDSYTDTQYF
>TRBV11-2|NA|NA|TRBJ2-3
TGTGCCAGCAGCCCGCGTCACGGATCCACAGATACGCAGTATTTT
CASSPRHGSTDTQYF
>TRBV24-1|NA|NA|TRBJ1-5
TGTGCCACCCCCCGGGACATTAGCAATCAGCCCCAGCATTTT
CATPRDISNQPQHF
>TRBV27|NA|NA|TRBJ1-1
TGTGCCAGCAGTAGGGGCCGAGGAGCTTTCTTT
CASSRGRGAFF
>TRBV12-3/TRBV12-4|NA|TRBD2|TRBJ2-4
TGTGCCAGCAGTTTAGTTTCTAGCGGGGTTGTCAAAAACATTCAGTACTTC
CASSLVSSGVVKNIQYF
>TRBV30|NA|NA|TRBJ2-7
TGTGCCGGGAGTGACGCCTACGAGCAGTACTTC
CAGSDAYEQYF
>TRBV6-5|NA|NA|TRBJ2-6
TGTGCCAGCAGTTACTCAGGACTGTTCTCTGGGGCCAGCGTCCTGACTTTC
CASSYSGLFSGASVLTF
>TRBV7-2|few|NA|TRBJ2-1
TGTGCCAGCATCCTGGGGGGGGCTATTAGAAATGAGCAGTTCTTC
CASILGGAIRNEQFF